This entry lists 30 T cell receptor beta chains sequenced from one sample in a study of Graves' ophthalmopathy and Graves' hyperthyroidism. CDR3 regions of TCR beta were amplified from RNA transcripts. Scientists carried out first-round RT-PCR using HTBI primers and then a second-round multiplex PCR. TCRdb recomputed calls from the multiplex PCR reads with MiXCR, one row per CDR3 protein. The sample has under 250,000 distinct CDR3 sequences; 20% to 25% are singletons. The sample taken for sequencing was peripheral blood. These receptors all stem from a woman aged 45-59 years with Graves' ophthalmopathy.

This clonotype was recorded many times. J is TRBJ1-6 and V is TRBV27; weak D call: TRBD1 (5 bases). The germline CDR1 and CDR2 sequences are MNHEY and SMNVEV (reference sequence). CDR3 length: 14 residues. Trimming cost V 6 bases and J 7 bases, with 13 bases left between them. Written as DNA, the CDR3 is TGTGCCAGCAGGAGGGAGGGGAGAAATTCACCCCTCCACTTT. This translates into CASRREGRNSPLHF.

This clonotype was seen ten or more times. The chain carries TRBV11-2 and TRBJ2-2, with 8 bases identical to TRBD1. The V gene end was trimmed by 6 bases and the J gene end by 5 bases; junction bases not matched to a gene: 11. This CDR3 contains 16 residues. The germline gives CDR1 SGHAT, CDR2 FQNNGV. The CDR3 is CASSITQGAWTGELFF. The CDR3 DNA is TGTGCCAGCAGTATCACCCAGGGGGCCTGGACCGGGGAGCTGTTTTTT.

This clonotype was seen many times. The chain combines TRBV28 with TRBJ1-6; no clear D gene. The CDR3 has 13 amino acids. Germline assignment: CDR1 MDHEN and CDR2 SYDVKM. Trimming stripped 6 bases from V and 17 bases from J, with 20 bases between. CDR3: CASSPLDDPSIHF. The CDR3 DNA reads TGTGCCAGCAGCCCCCTGGATGATCCGTCAATCCACTTT.

CDR3 loop: CASSLASKSGVEQYF. The CDR3 DNA is TGTGCCAGCAGCTTAGCCTCGAAATCGGGAGTTGAGCAGTACTTC. The gene calls are TRBV7-2 and TRBJ2-7, with a tentative D call TRBD2 (6 bases). The CDR3 is 15 residues long. V lost 0 bases, J lost 7 bases, and 16 bases lay in between. Germline V lookup: CDR1 SGHTA, CDR2 FQGNSA. The full variable domain, completed using reference TRBV7-2 and TRBJ2-7, is GAGVSQSPSNKVTEKGKDVELRCDPISGHTALYWYRQSLGQGLEFLIYFQGNSAPDKSGLPSDRFSAERTGGSVSTLTIQRTQQEDSAVYLCASSLASKSGVEQYFGPGTRLTVT.

This clonotype has a count of ten or more. The chain joins TRBV20-1 to TRBJ2-7; D could derive from TRBD1 or TRBD2 (5 bases each). Germline V gene lookup returns CDR1 DFQATT and CDR2 SNEGSKA (reference sequence). Trimming removed 2 bases from V and 6 bases from J, with 29 bases in between. This CDR3 contains 18 residues. The CDR3 coding sequence is TGCAGTGCTAGACTACTTTTTAAGGGGAGCGGCTCTGAGTTCGAGCAGTACTTC. It is translated as CSARLLFKGSGSEFEQYF.

This clonotype was counted ten times or more. CDR3: CASSLKLTGQKEDTQYF. The DNA for the CDR3 is TGTGCCAGCAGTTTAAAACTGACAGGGCAAAAGGAAGATACGCAGTATTTT. The chain joins TRBV12-3 or TRBV12-4 to TRBJ2-3, with TRBD1 identical over 7 bases. Trimming took 2 bases from V and 5 from J; bases not matched to a gene: 13. The CDR3 totals 17 residues.

Ten or more counts support this clonotype. The chain links TRBV6-1 to TRBJ2-2; 12 nucleotides agree with TRBD2. Germline V gene lookup returns CDR1 MNHNS and CDR2 SASEGT. The CDR3 consists of 19 residues. V was clipped by 2 bases and J by 0 bases; unmatched bases: 7. The CDR3 spells CASSEPLAGGYSNTGELFF. As DNA, the CDR3 is TGTGCCAGCAGTGAACCCCTAGCGGGAGGGTACTCGAACACCGGGGAGCTGTTTTTT.

The rearrangement links TRBV6-1 to TRBJ1-2; weak D call: TRBD1 (5 bases). CDR1 is MNHNS, CDR2 SASEGT, per germline. The CDR3 length is 16 residues. With 6 bases removed from V and 0 bases from J, the gap between germline ends came to 17 bases. The CDR3 region has the DNA TGTGCCAGCAGAAAATATGGACAAGTATCTAACTATGGCTACACCTTC. Translation gives CASRKYGQVSNYGYTF.

This clonotype was observed many times. The rearrangement joins TRBV19 to TRBJ2-7; D might be TRBD2 (5 bases). The V and J ends lost 7 bases and 2 bases respectively, with 9 bases between them. The CDR3 has 12 amino acids. Germline V gene data show CDR1 as LNHDA and CDR2 as SQIVND (reference sequence). CDR3 coding DNA: TGTGCCAGTACCTCCGGGACCTACGAGCAGTACTTC. The encoded protein is CASTSGTYEQYF.

This rearrangement joins TRBV12-3 or TRBV12-4 to TRBJ2-7; 7 nucleotides agree with TRBD1. V lost 6 bases to trimming and J lost 6 bases; unmatched junction nucleotides: 5. This CDR3 comprises 12 residues. The CDR3 is CASRGQGVEQYF. The CDR3 DNA sequence: TGTGCCAGCAGGGGCCAGGGGGTCGAGCAGTACTTC.

Regarding this clonotype: This clone may be a read error of a much larger clone one base away. The conserved phenylalanine or tryptophan is not found at the CDR3 terminus, so this likely reflects a read error. This rearrangement joins TRBV6-5 to TRBJ2-5, with 7 bases matching TRBD2. J lost 4 bases, V lost 0 bases, and 8 bases had no gene match. This CDR3 spans 16 amino acids. The germline V gene has CDR1 MNHEY and CDR2 SVGAGI. This CDR3 reads CASSYSGSGFSETQYL. The CDR3 DNA sequence: TGTGCCAGCAGTTACTCAGGTAGCGGGTTTTCAGAGACCCAGTACCTC.

This clonotype was counted only a few times. The rearrangement joins TRBV7-9 to TRBJ1-2; no clear D. Germline values: CDR1 SEHNR, CDR2 FQNEAQ (reference sequence). There are 12 residues in the CDR3. The V end was cut by 6 bases, the J end by 8 bases, with 13 bases between. The CDR3, as DNA: TGTGCCAGCAGTCGAGGGTTCACGGGCTACACCTTC. Encoded protein: CASSRGFTGYTF.

This clonotype was observed once. At one end, the junction sequence differs from germline, possibly due to a read error. V is TRBV6-2 or TRBV6-3 and J is TRBJ1-1; tentative D call: TRBD1 (6 bases). The CDR3 runs to 15 residues. CDR1 MNHEY and CDR2 SVGEGT come from the germline V gene. DNA for the CDR3: TGTGCCAGCAGAGTCGAGGGGACAAGGAACACTGAAGCCTTCTTT. Its translation is CASRVEGTRNTEAFF.

This clonotype was observed at least ten times. The chain joins TRBV5-4 to TRBJ1-5, with D possibly TRBD1 on 5 matching bases. This CDR3 is built from 14 residues. Germline values: CDR1 SGHNT, CDR2 YYREEE (reference sequence). V was clipped by 7 bases and J by 5 bases, with 16 bases between them. For the CDR3, the DNA is TGTGCCAGCTCGATGGGGGGTGGGTATCAGCCCCAGCATTTT. Translation gives CASSMGGGYQPQHF. Full variable domain (missing parts from reference TRBV5-4 and TRBJ1-5): ETGVTQSPTHLIKTRGQQVTLRCSSQSGHNTVSWYQQALGQGPQFIFQYYREEENGRGNFPPRFSGLQFPNYSSELNVNALELDDSALYLCASSMGGGYQPQHFGDGTRLSIL.

At least ten counts were recorded for this clonotype. CDR3 sequence reads: CASSQAPSWGRSYEQYF. The CDR3 DNA reads TGCGCCAGCAGCCAAGCTCCCTCGTGGGGGAGGTCCTACGAGCAGTACTTC. This chain connects TRBV4-1 to TRBJ2-7, with D possibly TRBD2 on 6 matching bases. Trimming shortened V by 1 base and J by 1 base, and 17 bases separated the two germline ends. The CDR3 sequence is 17 residues long. Germline CDR1 reads MGHRA; CDR2 reads YSYEKL.

This clonotype has a count of ten or more. This sequence joins TRBV27 and TRBJ2-7; TRBD2 aligns across 7 bases. There are 13 residues in the CDR3. After removal of 5 bases from V and 10 bases from J, the junction contained 11 bases not matched to a gene. Germline V gives CDR1 MNHEY, CDR2 SMNVEV (reference sequence). The CDR3 here is CASSPVGGSEQYF. The CDR3, as DNA: TGTGCCAGCAGTCCCGTCGGGGGGTCGGAACAGTACTTC.

At least ten counts were recorded for this clonotype. This chain uses TRBV15 with TRBJ1-1, with D perhaps matching TRBD1 (6 bases). V was pared by 5 bases and J by 5 bases, with 12 bases between. This CDR3 has 13 amino acids. Per germline, CDR1 LNHNV and CDR2 YYDKDF (reference sequence). CDR3 in amino acids: CATSRGGLTEAFF. The CDR3 DNA follows: TGTGCCACCAGCCGAGGGGGGCTTACTGAAGCTTTCTTT.

Many counts were recorded for this clonotype. The V and J genes are TRBV20-1 and TRBJ1-5; 8 bases align to TRBD1. After removal of 3 bases from V and 6 bases from J, the junction contained 7 bases not matched to a gene. The CDR3 totals 14 residues. CDR1 and CDR2 from the germline V gene are DFQATT and SNEGSKA (reference sequence). The CDR3 sequence is CSASPGGLSQPQHF. As DNA, the CDR3 is TGCAGTGCTAGCCCAGGGGGCCTGAGTCAGCCCCAGCATTTT.

Many counts were recorded for this clonotype. The CDR3 bases are TGTGCCAGCAGTTTATCCTACGGGACAGCAAACTATGGCTACACCTTC. Translation: CASSLSYGTANYGYTF. The chain combines TRBV28 with TRBJ1-2, with TRBD1 matching 7 bases. Germline V lookup: CDR1 MDHEN, CDR2 SYDVKM. The CDR3 totals 16 residues. Trimming cost V 1 base and J 2 bases; bases outside gene matches: 7.

This clonotype was seen a handful of times. The rearrangement joins TRBV5-1 to TRBJ1-1; the D gene is possibly TRBD1 (6 bases). The germline CDR1 and CDR2 sequences are SGHRS and YFSETQ. The CDR3 is made up of 15 amino acids. V lost 4 bases to trimming and J lost 6 bases, with 19 bases between them. The CDR3 protein is CASSVGVGGAAEAFF. In DNA, the CDR3 is TGCGCCAGCAGCGTTGGTGTGGGGGGGGCGGCTGAAGCTTTCTTT.

This clonotype was counted many times. The junction does not match germline at one end; this may be a read error. V usage is TRBV12-3 or TRBV12-4 and J usage is TRBJ2-7; TRBD2 matches at 10 bases. This CDR3 contains 14 residues. The CDR3 region is CTSGMSGRGPEQYF. CDR3 in DNA: TGTACCAGCGGCATGAGCGGGAGGGGACCCGAGCAGTACTTC.

This clonotype was seen ten or more times. The CDR3, as DNA: TGTGCCAGCAGTTTATCCTCTGGAAACACCATATATTTT. This encodes CASSLSSGNTIYF. The V call is TRBV7-8, the J call TRBJ1-3; no firm D call. The CDR3 extends over 13 amino acids. With 6 bases removed from V and 0 bases from J, the gap between germline ends came to 6 bases. From germline, CDR1 is SGHVS and CDR2 FQNEAQ.

The table lists this clonotype with many counts. This chain connects TRBV12-3 or TRBV12-4 to TRBJ1-1; tentative D call: TRBD1 (5 bases). This CDR3 contains 14 residues. Trimming left V 7 bases short and J 4 bases short, with 16 bases between. The CDR3 bases are TGTGCCAGCACCGGGGGTGGTAGGGCCACTGAAGCTTTCTTT. Translating gives CASTGGGRATEAFF.

The chain couples TRBV13 to TRBJ1-5; a possible D gene is TRBD1 (6 bases). V lost 5 bases, J lost 3 bases, and 14 bases lay in between. Germline CDR1 and CDR2: PRHDT and FYEKMQ (reference sequence). This CDR3 is built from 15 residues. The CDR3 nucleotides are TGTGCCAGCAGCAGAGCAGGGGAGTTCAATCAGCCCCAGCATTTT. Its translation is CASSRAGEFNQPQHF.

This clonotype was detected ten times or more. The V call is TRBV2, the J call TRBJ2-7; 7 nucleotides line up with TRBD2. The germline gives CDR1 SNHLY, CDR2 FYNNEI. V gave up 7 bases and J gave up 4 bases; unmatched junction bases: 7. The CDR3 loop spans 13 amino acids. The CDR3 DNA is TGTGCCAGCAACCTAGCGGTCCAATACGAGCAGTACTTC. Protein product: CASNLAVQYEQYF.

J is TRBJ1-2 and V is TRBV6-2 or TRBV6-3, with D uncertain. There are 14 residues in the CDR3. Germline V CDR1 and CDR2: MNHEY, SVGEGT. Trimming removed 6 bases at V and 4 bases at J, with 15 bases between. Written as DNA, the CDR3 is TGTGCCAGCAGCACGGCGGGGATTACCTATGGCTACACCTTC. This codes for CASSTAGITYGYTF.

V and J are TRBV9 and TRBJ2-2; 9 nucleotides line up with TRBD1. J was trimmed by 1 base and V by 2 bases; bases with no gene match: 0. This CDR3 region has 15 residues. In germline, CDR1 is SGDLS, CDR2 YYNGEE. The CDR3 reads CASSVGQGNTGELFF. The CDR3, as DNA: TGTGCCAGCAGCGTGGGACAGGGGAACACCGGGGAGCTGTTTTTT.

In nucleotides, the CDR3 is TGTGCCAGCAGAAAACCCCAGGGAAATCAGCCCCAGCATTTT. Protein: CASRKPQGNQPQHF. V and J are TRBV6-2 or TRBV6-3 and TRBJ1-5, with D perhaps TRBD1 (5 bases). Germline values: CDR1 MNHEY, CDR2 SVGEGT. This CDR3 comprises 14 residues. V lost 6 bases to trimming and J lost 4 bases, with 13 bases between them.

This clonotype is medium-sized in the sample. The chain couples TRBV24-1 to TRBJ2-7, with 9 bases aligning to TRBD2. The CDR3 contains 14 residues. The V and J ends lost 0 bases and 7 bases, in that order; junction bases with no gene match: 3. Per the germline V gene, CDR1 is KGHDR and CDR2 is SFDVKD. The CDR3 spells CATSDLASGTEQYF. CDR3 in DNA: TGTGCCACCAGTGATTTGGCTAGCGGGACGGAGCAGTACTTC.

This clonotype was picked up many times. The CDR3 DNA is TGTGCCTGTAGAAGTCCGGGTGGCAATCAGCCCCAGCATTTT. As protein: CACRSPGGNQPQHF. V gene TRBV30 combines with J gene TRBJ1-5; D gene unclear. CDR1 is GTSNPN and CDR2 is SVGIG in the germline V gene (reference sequence). With 6 bases removed from V and 2 bases from J, the gap between germline ends came to 14 bases. The CDR3 consists of 14 residues.